The rows below give T cell receptor beta chains drawn from one sample of a study of cytomegalovirus exposure and HLA in healthy donors. Here immunoSEQ multiplex PCR was the method, and the copy in TCRdb shows in-frame clones only, minus some. The repertoire holds about 150,000 clones, roughly 80% seen once, with more than 10% in the top ten. Material: PBMCs. These receptors were obtained from a man aged 25-45 years in good health and CMV-seropositive. The CDR3 runs from the conserved cysteine through the conserved F or W. Fields, in order: V gene, D gene, clone size, J gene, CDR3 DNA, CDR3 protein. The D gene is left open where the match is weak. Expanded clones are given a class, and other clones once, few, many or no size at all.

TRBV18	-	-	TRBJ1-2	-	CASSRESITMATPSYGYTF
TRBV28	-	once	TRBJ2-7	TGTGCCAGCACCCCCGGGACATTCTACGAGCAGTACTTC	CASTPGTFYEQYF
TRBV11-1	-	-	TRBJ2-1	TGTGCCAGCAGCTATCAGGTACTCTCCTACAATGAGCAGTTCTTC	CASSYQVLSYNEQFF
TRBV6-1	-	-	TRBJ2-1	TGTGCCAGCGAGTCCGACAGGGGAGGGAGTGAGCAGTTCTTC	CASESDRGGSEQFF
TRBV2	-	-	TRBJ2-5	TGTGCCAGCAGTTATCACAGGGACCAAGAGACCCAGTACTTC	CASSYHRDQETQYF
TRBV19	-	-	TRBJ2-1	TGTGCCAGTAGTATAAGCGCGGGGAATGAGCAGTTCTTC	CASSISAGNEQFF
TRBV4-1	-	-	TRBJ1-2	TGCGCCAGCAGCGGAAGCGCAGGGGTGCATGGCTACACCTTC	CASSGSAGVHGYTF
TRBV12-5	-	-	TRBJ2-1	TGTGCTAGTGGCCCCGGACTAGAGGGGGATGAGCAGTTCTTC	CASGPGLEGDEQFF
TRBV5-4	TRBD2	-	TRBJ2-1	TGTGCCAGCAGCCCCGGGACTAGCGACTACAATGAGCAGTTCTTC	CASSPGTSDYNEQFF
TRBV28	-	-	TRBJ1-2	TGTGCCAGCAGCCGAATAGGGGCCAGCCGCCTTAACTATGGCTACACCTTC	CASSRIGASRLNYGYTF
TRBV5-4	TRBD2	few	TRBJ2-7	TGTGCCAGCAGCCCAGGACTAGCGGGAGAAAACGAGCAGTACTTC	CASSPGLAGENEQYF
TRBV28	TRBD1	-	TRBJ2-1	TGTGCCAGCTCCGTCCCCGGGACAGTGTACAATGAGCAGTTCTTC	CASSVPGTVYNEQFF
TRBV6-4	TRBD2	-	TRBJ2-1	TGTGCCAGCAGTTTAGCGGGAGACTACAATGAGCAGTTCTTC	CASSLAGDYNEQFF
TRBV18	-	-	TRBJ2-4	TGTGCCAGCTCACCTCAGGGTCCCCCGTGGCTCCATCAGTACTTC	CASSPQGPPWLHQYF
TRBV7-6	-	-	TRBJ1-2	TGTGCCAGCAGCTTAAGTTCGCGGGGATTGGAGGGCTACACCTTC	CASSLSSRGLEGYTF
TRBV30	TRBD1	-	TRBJ1-5	TGTGCCTGGAGCCACAACGGACAGGGGATCAATCAGCCCCAGCATTTT	CAWSHNGQGINQPQHF
TRBV5-6	-	-	TRBJ2-7	TGTGCCAGCAGCCAATCTCTAACCCCGCACGAGCAGTACTTC	CASSQSLTPHEQYF
TRBV27	TRBD2	-	TRBJ2-1	TGTGCCAGCAGTTCATTATACACATCGCCGGGACTAGCGGGAGATGGACAGTTCTTC	CASSSLYTSPGLAGDGQFF
TRBV4-1	TRBD1	-	TRBJ2-2	TGCGCCAGCAGCCAAGGGGACAGGAACACCGGGGAGCTGTTTTTT	CASSQGDRNTGELFF
TRBV7-8	TRBD1	-	TRBJ2-7	TGTGCCAGCACCGACAGGGGGCAGTTCGACGAGCAGTACTTC	CASTDRGQFDEQYF
TRBV4-2	TRBD1	-	TRBJ2-7	TGTGCCAGCAGCGTTTCTGGGACAGGAGGTTACGAGCAGTACTTC	CASSVSGTGGYEQYF
TRBV13	-	-	TRBJ1-1	TGTGCCAGCAGCTTATTAAAAACTGAAGCTTTCTTT	CASSLLKTEAFF
TRBV7-2	-	-	TRBJ2-5	TGTGCCAGCACCCCCGGGTCGGGGGAGACCCAGTACTTC	CASTPGSGETQYF
TRBV28	TRBD2	once	TRBJ2-7	TGTGCCACCCACGGACTAGCGTCCTACGAGCAGTACTTC	CATHGLASYEQYF
TRBV4-2	-	-	TRBJ1-1	TGTGCCAGCAGCCATCCCCCAGGAAGGAACACTGAAGCTTTCTTT	CASSHPPGRNTEAFF
TRBV19	-	few	TRBJ2-1	TGTGCCAGTAGTATAGGAGCGAGCAGCTCCTACAATGAGCAGTTCTTC	CASSIGASSSYNEQFF
TRBV6-5	-	-	TRBJ2-7	TGTGCCAGCAGCTCCCCCACAGGCCTCTACGAGCAGTACTTC	CASSSPTGLYEQYF
TRBV11-2	-	once	TRBJ1-1	TGTGCCAGCAGCTTAGCGGGGGGGAACACTGAAGCTTTCTTT	CASSLAGGNTEAFF
TRBV6-5	-	-	TRBJ1-1	TGTGCCAGCAGTTCAACAGCGAACACTGAAGCTTTCTTT	CASSSTANTEAFF
TRBV11-2	TRBD2	-	TRBJ2-7	TGTGCCAGCAGCTTAGAGCTAGCGGGATCCGGGTACGAGCAGTACTTC	CASSLELAGSGYEQYF
TRBV4-2	TRBD2	-	TRBJ2-1	TGTGCCAGCAGCCAATCGCAGACTAGCGGGAGGGTCGGTGAGCAGTTCTTC	CASSQSQTSGRVGEQFF
TRBV30	-	-	TRBJ2-7	TGTGCCTGGAGTGTACACGGGAAGCACGAGCAGTACTTC	CAWSVHGKHEQYF
TRBV18	-	once	TRBJ1-1	TGTGCCAGCTCACCTACAGCGAACACTGAAGCTTTCTTT	CASSPTANTEAFF
TRBV19	TRBD1	-	TRBJ2-1	TGTGCCAGTAGTACACAGGGGGTAGGGTACAATGAGCAGTTCTTC	CASSTQGVGYNEQFF
TRBV27	TRBD1	few	TRBJ1-5	TGTGCCAGTACTAGGACAGGAGGCAATCAGCCCCAGCATTTT	CASTRTGGNQPQHF
TRBV29-1	TRBD1	-	TRBJ1-5	TGCAGCGTGGTCACAGGGGGCGGCAATCAGCCCCAGCATTTT	CSVVTGGGNQPQHF
TRBV28	TRBD2	-	TRBJ2-7	TGTGCCAGCAGTTTACTGACTAGCGGCTCCTACGAGCAGTACTTC	CASSLLTSGSYEQYF
TRBV6-5	-	-	TRBJ2-7	TGTGCCAGCAGAACAGGGACGTACGAGCAGTACTTC	CASRTGTYEQYF
TRBV28	-	-	TRBJ1-2	TGTGCCAGCAGTGCGACGATAGGACAGCTGTATGGCTACACCTTC	CASSATIGQLYGYTF
TRBV14	-	-	TRBJ2-1	TGTGCCAGCAGCCAAGACCTGGAGCGGCCGCAGTTCTTC	CASSQDLERPQFF
TRBV5-1	TRBD2	once	TRBJ2-1	TGCGCCAGCAGCGAACTAGCGGGAGCGGGTGAGCAGTTCTTC	CASSELAGAGEQFF
TRBV9	TRBD1	-	TRBJ2-1	TGTGCCAGCAGCGAAGACGACAGGGGATCCTACAATGAGCAGTTCTTC	CASSEDDRGSYNEQFF